This TCR beta chain is from a study of T cell responses to AZD1222 COVID-19 vaccine. Points on this clone: Antigen unknown.

V was shortened by 0 bases and J by 5 bases, with 8 bases between the two germline ends. The length of the CDR3 is 13 residues. CDR1 is SGHKS and CDR2 is YYEKEE in the germline V gene (reference sequence). Study findings and constraints: Clonal diversity may have been underestimated in mostly white British donors.

Generated by immunoSEQ multiplex PCR, the TCRdb table keeps only in-frame clones and is missing some. The table has about 130,000 clones, 80% to 90% seen once; the top ten hold roughly 4.2%. The chain carries TRBV5-5 and TRBJ1-1; no clear D gene. The sample here was peripheral blood, taken on day 0 of AZD1222 vaccination. The origin of this receptor is an adult in good health. In nucleotides, the CDR3 is TGTGCCAGCAGCTTGGCCGCTTGGACTGAAGCTTTCTTT. It encodes CASSLAAWTEAFF.